This T cell receptor (beta chain) stems from a study of identical twins' blood T cells. Authors' analysis steps: Each library had about 2 to 4 million CDR3 reads and about 90,000 to nearly 500,000 clonotypes. TCRdb re-analysed the 5' RACE reads in MiXCR, keeping a single row per CDR3 protein. These V and J calls originate from TCRdb's pipeline instead of the authors' own analysis. The sample includes 300,000 to 400,000 distinct CDR3 sequences, about 28% of them seen just once. Overall study findings and caveats: Twins shared more top CDR3 clonotypes than unrelated donors did.

Donors were six healthy women in three monozygous twin pairs. As for this clonotype: Antigen specificity is unknown.

The sample taken for sequencing was PBMCs. This clonotype originated in a woman aged 18-49 years in good health.

The CDR3 sequence: CATSAQEGTRVAFF. In nucleotides, the CDR3 is TGTGCCACCAGTGCCCAGGAGGGGACCCGGGTAGCTTTCTTT. The chain couples TRBV24-1 to TRBJ1-1, with a possible D match to TRBD1 (5 bases). Germline V lookup: CDR1 KGHDR, CDR2 SFDVKD. The V end lost 5 bases, the J end lost 10 bases, and 19 bases lay between the germline ends. There are 14 residues in the CDR3.